Sequencing of this TCR beta chain was carried out in a study of early T cells in non-severe SARS-CoV-2 infection. Across the whole study: Sequencing used unsorted whole-blood bulk RNA, so chains lack pairing.

CDR3 length equals 14 residues. CDR1 and CDR2 from the germline V gene are MNHEY and SVGEGT. V was cut by 2 bases and J by 1 base, with 8 bases left in between. This clonotype was seen a few times. Each cDNA molecule carried a unique molecular identifier. TCRdb fed the 5' RACE reads into MiXCR, producing one record per CDR3 protein. Seen here are approximately 77,000 distinct CDR3 sequences, roughly 16% observed once, and the top ten hold around 12%. The TCR originated in an adult who was a healthcare worker with PCR-confirmed SARS-CoV-2 infection or an uninfected control (not recorded which). The gene calls are TRBV6-2 or TRBV6-3 and TRBJ2-5; D call uncertain. What was sequenced was whole blood. This CDR3 reads CASSYVGIQETQYF. The DNA of the CDR3 is TGTGCCAGCAGTTACGTGGGGATCCAAGAGACCCAGTACTTC.